This paragraph covers one TCR beta chain sequence. This clone was detected only once. Its cognate antigen has yet to be identified. Within one base of it there is no much larger clone, and no base qualities were kept. The immunoSEQ Assay, a bias-controlled multiplex PCR, was used to amplify TCRbeta CDR3 regions from genomic DNA. The authors' pipeline ran thus. Within the assay, amplification of reference gene primers was used to estimate how many nucleated cells each sample contained. To quantify the absolute abundance of each unique TCRbeta CDR3 rearrangement, sequence reads were collapsed and filtered. Productive Simpson clonality was computed per sample as the square root of Simpson's diversity index over productive rearrangements. Imported from immuneACCESS, the table was reduced by TCRdb to in-frame sequences with V and J called. These copies leave out some clones; in studies compared against another copy, an unresolved V gene accounts for under half, and the cause of the remainder is not known. Clone size and V and J calls were adopted from that table, with D and trimming inferred from the DNA. The table for this sample lists 450,000 to 500,000 clones; 80% to 90% of them were counted only once. The top ten clones comprise about 3.2% of the sample.

The germline V and J ends show losses of 4 bases and 2 bases respectively, and no gene match explains 2 bases of the junction. According to the germline V gene, CDR1 reads MDHEN and CDR2 reads SYDVKM. Measured from the cysteine to the phenylalanine, the CDR3 is 13 residues long. Solely the CDR3 DNA is kept, with 39 bases framed from the first base. The data derive from a study of blood T cell repertoires in COVID-19 (dated by TCRdb to 2020 to 2022). General notes on the study: Samples from collaborators originated in the United States, Italy and Spain and spanned both the acute and convalescent phases of COVID-19. The material from the prospective study consisted of cDNA or gDNA derived from T cells, B-cell-depleted T cells, or PBMCs. The dataset comprised deeply sampled blood TCRbeta repertoires from subjects exposed to, actively infected with, or recovered from COVID-19. The repertoires were made available in a free public database intended to serve as a resource for research on the immune response to SARS-CoV-2. The samples were drawn from the first 160 participants of the ongoing ImmuneRACE study and from 1,200 or so subjects provided by 6 global collaborators. A de-identified subject ID, COVID-19 status, age in years and sex were almost always included in the sample metadata. Where available, HLA class I and class II types were obtained from metadata supplied by the sample provider rather than from assay-based typing.

Whole blood was collected in K2EDTA tubes by collaborating institutions according to the institutions' own protocols. For TCRbeta analysis, collaborator samples were shipped as frozen whole blood, as isolated PBMCs, or as DNA extracted from either sample type. The paper as a whole reports these results and caveats: The quantity of clinical and demographic metadata differed by source and by participant and was supplied without curation.

This receptor was taken from a human donor in a cohort sampled during active COVID-19. The chain was built from TRBV28 and TRBJ2-7, with 7 bases matching TRBD2. Material: peripheral blood. At the DNA level, the sequence is TGTGCCAGCAGTTGGGGGGGAGCCTACGAGCAGTACTTC. Its protein is CASSWGGAYEQYF.